This T cell receptor (beta chain) was identified in a study of OX40 agonist ivuxolimab in advanced cancers. Some background on the complete study: The costimulatory receptor OX40 (CD134) was targeted by ivuxolimab, a fully human IgG2 agonistic monoclonal antibody. Intravenous ivuxolimab was administered to patients every 2 weeks at six dose levels: 0.01, 0.1, 0.3, 1.5, 3 and 10 mg/kg. Of the 52 patients in dose escalation, about 20 had hepatocellular carcinoma, roughly 15 had melanoma, 9 had renal cell carcinoma and 9 had head and neck cancer. In the dose-escalation cohort, 75% to 90% of patients were male, and the mean age was 60 years with a range of about 20 to 80. Prior anti-PD-1, anti-PD-L1 or anti-CTLA-4 therapy was permitted, and 30% to 45% of dose-escalation patients had received checkpoint inhibitors. Partial responses were achieved by three dose-escalation patients, of whom one had hepatocellular carcinoma and two had cutaneous melanoma. Peripheral TCRbeta sequencing was intended to test whether TCR sequence diversity was altered and clonal T-cell expansion was caused by ivuxolimab. The paper covers the monotherapy dose-escalation part of the phase I ivuxolimab trial, which included N of about 56 patients. Broader findings and caveats from the paper: Partial responders in the 0.1-3.0 mg/kg groups had among the lowest normalized peripheral clonal expansion, especially among CD8+ T cells. At doses of 0.1 to 3.0 mg/kg, clonal expansion of both CD4+ and CD8+ blood T cells was observed from baseline to week 6. The antigen specificity of the peripheral T cells that underwent clonal expansion was not determined. On average, CD8+ T cells showed more expanded clones than CD4+ T cells after ivuxolimab. Low levels of normalized T-cell clonal expansion were also seen in some patients who did not respond.

The trial excluded patients who had a history of autoimmune disease or who were on systemic immunosuppression. Peripheral blood for TCR sequencing was collected from all dose cohorts at baseline, on cycle 4 day 1, and on cycle 7 day 1. The samples were taken from a phase I, first-in-human, multicenter, open-label dose-escalation trial of ivuxolimab. Adults with locally advanced or metastatic head and neck squamous cell, hepatocellular, melanoma or renal cell carcinoma were enrolled in the trial. Before TCR sequencing, CD4+ T cells and CD8+ T cells were sorted from peripheral blood as separate populations. With respect to this clone: It lacks a known antigen. The input lacks base qualities; no much larger clone sits a single base away.

Based on the germline V gene, the CDR1 and CDR2 sequences are SNHLY and FYNNEI. Trimming takes 2 bases off V and 10 bases off J; junction bases not matched to a gene: 12. Its CDR3 holds 15 amino acids, cysteine through phenylalanine. Kept here is only the CDR3 DNA, which spans 45 bases and is read in frame from base 1. To sequence the TCRbeta CDR3 region, genomic DNA was isolated from the sorted cells. The immunoSEQ Assay was used for sequencing of TCRbeta CDR3 regions. Sourced from immuneACCESS, this table was stored by TCRdb with only in-frame sequences that have V and J called. A share of the clones is absent; for the studies checked, an unresolved V gene accounts for under half, and the remainder has no known explanation. This sample gives tens of thousands of clones in total; about 91% of them show up just once. Together, the top ten hold 2.3% of the sample.

The chain was built from TRBV2 and TRBJ1-1; the junction holds 8 bases that match TRBD1. This TCR was sampled from an adult with an advanced solid tumor such as melanoma, head and neck, liver or kidney cancer. The starting material was CD4+ or CD8+ T cells sorted from blood, obtained in a trial of the OX40 agonist ivuxolimab. Read as DNA, the sequence is TGTGCCAGCAGTGAACAGGGGGCAGATACGTCGGCAGCTTTCTTT. This encodes CASSEQGADTSAAFF.